These 8 T cell receptor beta chains originate from one sample sequenced in a study of T cell repertoires in ileal Crohn's disease. The protocol was immunoSEQ multiplex PCR, while the TCRdb copy is restricted to in-frame clones and leaves out a portion. The data hold more than 11,000 clones, with 84% observed a single time. The sample was ileal tissue. The origin of the receptors is an adult with Crohn's disease.

Details on this clone: The junction departs from the called germline gene at one end, perhaps through a read error. This chain joins TRBV19 and TRBJ2-5; D may be TRBD1 (5 bases). The CDR3 loop spans 15 amino acids. The germline V gene has CDR1 LNHDA and CDR2 SQIVND (reference sequence). The CDR3 DNA follows: TGTGCCAGTAGTATTGTAGGGGCCAATAAAGAGACCCGGTACTTC. Translated: CASSIVGANKETRYF.

V gene TRBV28 combines with J gene TRBJ1-3; the D is unclear. Germline-derived CDR1 and CDR2 are MDHEN and SYDVKM. The CDR3 is 15 amino acids. Trimming removed 7 bases from V and 0 bases from J, with 13 bases in between. CDR3 in DNA: TGTGCCAGCAAGCCCCCCTCGATCTCTGGAAACACCATATATTTT. Translation gives CASKPPSISGNTIYF.

The V and J genes are TRBV6-6 and TRBJ1-5; TRBD1 matches at 8 bases. Trimming at V came to 6 bases and at J to 0 bases, leaving 7 bases not matched to a gene. Looked up from germline, CDR1 is MNHNY and CDR2 is SVGAGI (reference sequence). The CDR3 has 16 residues. The chain's CDR3 is CASRPSQGASNQPQHF. Here the CDR3 DNA reads TGTGCCAGCAGACCTTCTCAGGGGGCTAGCAATCAGCCCCAGCATTTT.

The chain joins TRBV30 to TRBJ2-3; D not resolved. Per the germline V gene, CDR1 is GTSNPN and CDR2 is SVGIG (reference sequence). Trimming pared 4 bases from V and 3 bases from J, leaving 14 bases between. This CDR3 comprises 14 residues. The chain's CDR3 is CAWTISDGTDTQYF. The CDR3, as DNA: TGTGCCTGGACCATTTCAGACGGGACAGATACGCAGTATTTT.

The J gene is TRBJ2-5, the V gene TRBV7-2; TRBD1 agrees at 9 bases. V lost 5 bases, J lost 7 bases, and 8 bases stayed unmatched. This CDR3 has 14 residues. Germline values: CDR1 SGHTA, CDR2 FQGNSA. The CDR3, as DNA: TGTGCCAGCAGCGCTACAGGGGGACAGGGGACCCAGTACTTC. This translates into CASSATGGQGTQYF. The whole variable domain, filled in from reference TRBV7-2 and TRBJ2-5, reads GAGVSQSPSNKVTEKGKDVELRCDPISGHTALYWYRQSLGQGLEFLIYFQGNSAPDKSGLPSDRFSAERTGGSVSTLTIQRTQQEDSAVYLCASSATGGQGTQYFGPGTRLLVL.

As to this clone: The junction departs from the called germline gene at one end, perhaps through a read error. The rearrangement links TRBV7-7 to TRBJ2-2, with D perhaps TRBD2 (6 bases). The CDR3 contains 16 residues. Germline values: CDR1 SSHAT, CDR2 FNYEAQ (reference sequence). This CDR3 is CASSLAGGGDTGELFF. For the CDR3, the DNA is TGTGCTAGCAGCTTAGCCGGGGGAGGCGACACCGGGGAGCTGTTTTTT.

The sample holds a few counts of this clone. The chain links TRBV2 to TRBJ1-2; TRBD1 matches at 9 bases. J lost 4 bases, V lost 7 bases, and 4 bases had no gene match. The CDR3 covers 13 residues. The V gene's germline CDR1 is SNHLY and CDR2 FYNNEI. The CDR3 spells CASTGTGSYGYTF. The DNA of the CDR3 is TGTGCCAGCACCGGGACAGGGAGCTATGGCTACACCTTC. Combining the CDR3 with reference TRBV2 and TRBJ1-2 gives the whole variable domain EPEVTQTPSHQVTQMGQEVILRCVPISNHLYFYWYRQILGQKVEFLVSFYNNEISEKSEIFDDQFSVERPDGSNFTLKIRSTKLEDSAMYFCASTGTGSYGYTFGSGTRLTVV.

This clone was seen only a few times. The V call is TRBV21-1, the J call TRBJ2-5; no DNA check was done on the table's D call, TRBD2. TRBV21-1 is a pseudogene segment. This CDR3 contains 11 residues. The CDR3 sequence is CASSCRETQYF. DNA of the CDR3: TGTGCCAGCAGCTGCCGGGAGACCCAGTACTTC.